Presented here are 14 T cell receptor beta chains from one specimen sequenced in a study of blood T cell repertoires in COVID-19. Assay: immunoSEQ multiplex PCR; the TCRdb copy retains only in-frame clones and omits some. Among over 200,000 clones listed, roughly 87% were seen once. Sequencing was done on a sample of peripheral blood. The receptors were gathered from a middle-aged man with active or convalescent COVID-19.

This clone was seen only once. V usage is TRBV11-2 and J usage is TRBJ2-1, with a tentative D call TRBD2 (5 bases). This CDR3 contains 12 residues. CDR1 is SGHAT, CDR2 FQNNGV, per germline. V was cut by 3 bases and J by 9 bases, with 9 bases left in between. CDR3 nucleotide sequence: TGTGCCAGCAGCTTCCCTCGGGGTGAGCAGTTCTTC. Translation: CASSFPRGEQFF.

In DNA, the CDR3 is TGTGCCATCTCGGACAGGGGGTTTCGTGGAAACACCATATATTTT. Translated, it gives CAISDRGFRGNTIYF. The rearrangement uses TRBV19 and TRBJ1-3; 10 nucleotides align to TRBD1. The CDR3 totals 15 residues. Germline CDR1 reads LNHDA; CDR2 reads SQIVND (reference sequence). With 10 bases clipped from V and 3 bases from J, the junction kept 9 bases outside the gene matches. Full variable domain (missing parts from reference TRBV19 and TRBJ1-3): DGGITQSPKYLFRKEGQNVTLSCEQNLNHDAMYWYRQDPGQGLRLIYYSQIVNDFQKGDIAEGYSVSREKKESFPLTVTSAQKNPTAFYLCAISDRGFRGNTIYFGEGSWLTVV.

The V call is TRBV21-1, the J call TRBJ1-1. TRBV21-1 is a known pseudogene. The CDR3 totals 16 residues. CDR3 region: CASSKMAGGWNTEAFF. The CDR3 nucleotides are TGTGCCAGCAGCAAAATGGCTGGCGGTTGGAACACTGAAGCTTTCTTT.

A remark on this clone: Other DNA variants within this sample encode the same CDR3. The chain recombines TRBV27 with TRBJ2-7, with D perhaps matching TRBD1 (6 bases). V was pared by 2 bases and J by 3 bases, with 8 bases between. Germline lookup yields CDR1 MNHEY and CDR2 SMNVEV (reference sequence). This CDR3 has 13 residues. CDR3 sequence reads: CASSLGQNYEQYF. In DNA, the CDR3 is TGTGCCAGCAGTTTAGGACAGAACTACGAGCAGTACTTC.

The V gene is TRBV29-1, the J gene TRBJ2-1, with D maybe TRBD2 (5 bases). From germline, CDR1 is SQVTM and CDR2 ANQGSEA. V was clipped by 6 bases and J by 9 bases, with 21 bases between them. This CDR3 is 14 amino acids long. The CDR3 DNA reads as TGCAGCGTGAAGACGGGGATTGCAGCAACTGAGCAGTTCTTC. Amino acids: CSVKTGIAATEQFF.

This chain links TRBV28 with TRBJ2-7; TRBD2 agrees at 7 bases. The length of the CDR3 is 15 residues. V was pared by 3 bases and J by 3 bases, with 8 bases of the junction left unmatched. Per the germline V gene, CDR1 is MDHEN and CDR2 is SYDVKM. The CDR3 reads CASSFREGPLYEQYF. The CDR3 bases are TGTGCCAGCAGTTTCAGGGAGGGCCCCCTCTACGAGCAGTACTTC.

J is TRBJ2-2 and V is TRBV11-3, with D hard to call. Germline lookup yields CDR1 SGHNT and CDR2 YENEEA. Trimming removed 6 bases at V and 1 base at J, with 3 bases between. The CDR3 runs to 12 residues. This chain's CDR3 is CASRRNTGELFF. CDR3 sequence (DNA): TGTGCCAGCAGGCGGAACACCGGGGAGCTGTTTTTT.

V gene TRBV6-5 combines with J gene TRBJ2-2; D is perhaps TRBD1 (6 bases). Per germline, CDR1 MNHEY and CDR2 SVGAGI. The CDR3 contains 15 residues. V shed 4 bases and J shed 4 bases, with 13 bases lying between them. This chain's CDR3 is CASSSGTMGTGELFF. CDR3 DNA: TGTGCCAGCAGTTCCGGGACAATGGGCACCGGGGAGCTGTTTTTT.

The chain carries TRBV27 and TRBJ1-1; 9 bases agree with TRBD1. This CDR3 spans 15 amino acids. CDR1 is MNHEY, CDR2 SMNVEV, per germline (reference sequence). The ends lost 2 bases at V and 4 bases at J; junction bases unmatched: 5. This chain's CDR3 is CASSLIPTGGTEAFF. The CDR3 DNA is TGTGCCAGCAGTTTAATTCCGACAGGGGGCACTGAAGCTTTCTTT.

V usage is TRBV4-1 and J usage is TRBJ2-1; maybe TRBD1 (5 bases). CDR3 length equals 16 residues. Germline CDR1 reads MGHRA; CDR2 reads YSYEKL. With 0 bases removed from V and 0 bases from J, the gap between germline ends came to 9 bases. CDR3 sequence: CASSQDGASSYNEQFF. In nucleotides, the CDR3 is TGCGCCAGCAGCCAAGATGGGGCTAGCTCCTACAATGAGCAGTTCTTC.

The V call is TRBV6-5, the J call TRBJ1-2; the D gene is possibly TRBD1 (5 bases). Germline V CDR1 and CDR2: MNHEY, SVGAGI. This CDR3 spans 14 amino acids. Deletions cut 0 bases from V and 2 bases from J, with 7 bases between. The CDR3 protein is CASSYSQGNYGYTF. DNA of the CDR3: TGTGCCAGCAGTTACTCGCAGGGAAACTATGGCTACACCTTC.

This clone was recorded only once. The chain links TRBV6-5 to TRBJ1-6, with 7 positions matching TRBD1. This CDR3 has 13 amino acids. Losses at the gene ends were 5 bases for V and 7 bases for J; bases not matched to a gene: 2. From germline, CDR1 is MNHEY and CDR2 SVGAGI. The CDR3 here is CASSRDRNSPLHF. CDR3 bases: TGTGCCAGCAGTCGGGACAGAAATTCACCCCTCCACTTT.

The rearrangement uses TRBV4-1 and TRBJ1-2; D may be TRBD1 (6 bases). The V end lost 2 bases, the J end lost 7 bases, and 23 bases lay between the germline ends. The CDR3 is 17 residues long. CDR1 MGHRA and CDR2 YSYEKL come from the germline V gene. The CDR3 here is CASSQYVGTYYEVGYTF. Written as DNA, the CDR3 is TGCGCCAGCAGCCAATATGTTGGGACATACTATGAAGTTGGCTACACCTTC.

The CDR3 reads CASSPLEGYYGYTF. The CDR3 DNA reads TGTGCCAGCTCACCACTGGAGGGGTACTATGGCTACACCTTC. The chain recombines TRBV18 with TRBJ1-2; possible D gene TRBD1, 5 bases. The CDR3 loop spans 14 amino acids. Germline CDR1 KGHSH, CDR2 LQKENI. Trimming cost V 1 base and J 3 bases, with 9 bases left between them.